This entry is about one T cell receptor (beta chain). Antigen unknown. CDR1 and CDR2 (germline): MNHNY, SVGAGI (reference sequence). This CDR3 has 15 residues. Trimming removed 6 bases at V and 2 bases at J, with 14 bases between. PCR involved 60 Vbeta and 13 Jbeta primers. Original processing methods: A later analysis counted roughly 74 million unique TCR beta chains, 9.5 million to 13 million shared. Measured with immunoSEQ multiplex PCR; TCRdb has only the in-frame clones, and not every one. Clone size and the V and J calls come from that table; the DNA yielded D and trimming. The sample comprises 150,000 to 160,000 clones, roughly 80% of which are singletons, and 6.6% rests with the top ten. This entry comes from a study of cytomegalovirus exposure and HLA in healthy donors. General study findings and limits: Prior analysis indicated that the majority of TCR beta V segments exhibited productivity approximately 90% or approximately 30% of the time.

The TCR comes from a woman aged 45-59 years in good health and CMV-seropositive. The rearrangement uses TRBV6-6 and TRBJ2-1, with a weak D call TRBD2 (6 bases). Specimen: PBMCs. The CDR3 DNA is TGTGCCAGCAGGCCAACGGGACTCACCTACAATGAGCAGTTCTTC. Protein sequence: CASRPTGLTYNEQFF.